This T cell receptor beta chain was profiled in a study of TIL therapy for anti-PD-1-resistant metastatic lung cancer. As for the study in general: Progressing patients received lymphodepletion, expanded TIL infusion and IL-2. Median tumor mutation burden was 1.5 mutations per megabase. Study-wide results and limits: The baseline peripheral repertoire was partially replaced by infused TIL clonotypes that later decayed.

Sequencing used immunoSEQ v3. The method was immunoSEQ multiplex PCR; TCRdb's version includes in-frame clones alone and lacks a portion of them. The table includes about 20,000 clones, 60% to 80% detected once. Remarks on this clone: Its matching antigen is unknown.

Time point noted: pre-treatment sample, taken before nivolumab and TIL therapy. Adults with stage 4 NSCLC were enrolled in a phase I trial. The sequence derives from a person between 25 and 79 years old with non-small cell lung cancer. Sample: blood, taken at baseline.

The CDR3 DNA reads TGTGCCAGCAGCTTAGGAAGGCAGGGTTTCACTGAAGCTTTCTTT. Its protein is CASSLGRQGFTEAFF. The chain combines TRBV7-9 with TRBJ1-1; tentatively, D is TRBD1 (5 bases). Looked up from germline, CDR1 is SEHNR and CDR2 is FQNEAQ (reference sequence). Between the trimmed V and J ends, which lost 1 base and 4 bases, there was a span of 13 bases. There are 15 residues in the CDR3. The entire variable domain, with the rest obtained from reference TRBV7-9 and TRBJ1-1, is as follows: DTGVSQNPRHKITKRGQNVTFRCDPISEHNRLYWYRQTLGQGPEFLTYFQNEAQLEKSRLLSDRFSAERPKGSFSTLEIQRTEQGDSAMYLCASSLGRQGFTEAFFGQGTRLTVV.